The 22 T cell receptor beta chains below all came from one sample that was sequenced in a study of response to subunit inactivated influenza vaccine. A single record per CDR3 protein comes from TCRdb applying MiXCR to the RT-PCR reads. The table has some 500,000 distinct CDR3 sequences, roughly 13% seen once. The source material was PBMCs from blood, sampled roughly 45 days after vaccination. The receptors were gathered from a man aged 50 or older who received an inactivated influenza vaccine.

This clonotype has only a few counts. This chain links TRBV4-3 with TRBJ2-1, with D unclear. Trimming took off 3 bases at V and 6 bases at J, with 12 bases between the two ends. Germline V CDR1 and CDR2: LGHNA, YSLEER. This CDR3 region has 14 residues. The CDR3 protein is CASSQDPNLNEQFF. In DNA, the CDR3 is TGCGCCAGCAGCCAGGACCCAAATCTCAATGAGCAGTTCTTC.

This clonotype was observed a few times. The J gene is TRBJ2-1, the V gene TRBV20-1, with 15 bases lining up with TRBD2. V lost 0 bases, J lost 1 base, and 7 bases stayed unmatched. Germline CDR1 and CDR2: DFQATT and SNEGSKA (reference sequence). The CDR3 consists of 19 residues. This chain's CDR3 is CSARDRGLAGGGSYNEQFF. CDR3 DNA sequence: TGCAGTGCTAGAGATAGGGGACTAGCGGGAGGAGGGTCCTACAATGAGCAGTTCTTC.

About this clonotype: An end of the junction differs from the germline gene, which may be a read error. The chain combines TRBV20-1 with TRBJ1-4; no firm D call. This CDR3 region has 16 residues. Germline CDR1 and CDR2: DFQATT and SNEGSKA (reference sequence). CDR3 nucleotides: TGCTGTGCTAGTCGGCAGCCCAAGACAACTAATGAAAAACTGTTTTTT. It is translated as CCASRQPKTTNEKLFF.

This clonotype was observed a handful of times. In DNA form, the CDR3 reads TGTGCCAGCAGCTTAGGGGTAGCTAGCACAGATACGCAGTATTTT. Its protein product is CASSLGVASTDTQYF. The chain couples TRBV7-6 to TRBJ2-3; no firm D call. From germline, CDR1 is SGHVS and CDR2 FNYEAQ. The CDR3 is 15 residues long. Deletions cut 1 base from V and 0 bases from J, with 8 bases between.

V usage is TRBV18 and J usage is TRBJ2-7; no clear D. This CDR3 has 15 amino acids. V dropped 3 bases and J dropped 1 base, with 13 bases sitting between them. Germline CDR1 reads KGHSH; CDR2 reads LQKENI. Here the CDR3 reads CASSPTLTPSYEQYF. The CDR3 DNA sequence: TGTGCCAGCTCACCTACTTTGACCCCGTCCTACGAGCAGTACTTC.

The V and J genes are TRBV29-1 and TRBJ1-3; a weak D match, TRBD1 (6 bases). Germline CDR1 SQVTM, CDR2 ANQGSEA. V was shortened by 1 base and J by 2 bases, with 12 bases between the two germline ends. CDR3 length: 15 residues. In nucleotides, the CDR3 is TGCAGCGTTGAAGCGTCAGGGGCGGCTGGAAACACCATATATTTT. It is translated as CSVEASGAAGNTIYF.

The genes are TRBV18 and TRBJ2-7; D uncertain. V lost 3 bases, J lost 5 bases, and 8 bases lay in between. There are 12 residues in the CDR3. Germline V CDR1 and CDR2: KGHSH, LQKENI. The CDR3 DNA is TGTGCCAGCTCACCTAACGTTGACGAGCAGTACTTC. Protein: CASSPNVDEQYF.

The J gene is TRBJ1-2, the V gene TRBV20-1, with D unresolved. The CDR3 extends over 14 amino acids. Germline CDR1 and CDR2: DFQATT and SNEGSKA (reference sequence). V lost 0 bases and J lost 6, with 14 bases in between. CDR3 residues: CSARDSIRPDGYTF. CDR3 DNA: TGCAGTGCTAGAGACAGCATTCGCCCAGATGGCTACACCTTC.

The table lists this clonotype with a few counts. The rearrangement joins TRBV3-1 to TRBJ2-1, with 8 nucleotides matching TRBD2. Germline trimming cut 5 bases from V and 2 bases from J; bases unmatched to any gene: 5. Germline V CDR1 and CDR2: LGHDT, YNNKEL (reference sequence). This CDR3 contains 15 residues. CDR3 amino acids: CASSLIAGPYNEQFF. The CDR3 region has the DNA TGTGCCAGCAGCTTAATAGCGGGGCCCTACAATGAGCAGTTCTTC.

This clonotype has more than one count but fewer than ten. The chain has TRBV2 and TRBJ2-3; either TRBD1 or TRBD2 may fit D (5 bases each). The V gene lost 5 bases and the J gene lost 3 bases, with 12 bases spanning the gap. CDR1 and CDR2 (germline): SNHLY, FYNNEI. The CDR3 is 14 residues long. The CDR3 nucleotides read TGTGCCAGCAGTTTCTTGGGGACGACAGATACGCAGTATTTT. Protein sequence: CASSFLGTTDTQYF.

This clonotype was recorded a few times. The chain links TRBV6-1 to TRBJ2-1; 7 bases map to TRBD2. Trimming took 6 bases from V and 8 from J; bases not matched to a gene: 13. Germline loops: CDR1 MNHNS, CDR2 SASEGT. The CDR3 contains 15 residues. CDR3 sequence: CASSNLVAGVDEQFF. The CDR3 DNA sequence: TGTGCCAGCAGCAACCTGGTTGCGGGGGTAGATGAGCAGTTCTTC.

This clonotype was observed at least ten times. The V call is TRBV29-1, the J call TRBJ1-2; D might be TRBD1 (5 bases). Germline CDR1 is SQVTM and CDR2 is ANQGSEA. The CDR3 runs to 12 residues. Deletions cut 4 bases from V and 2 bases from J, with 8 bases between. For the CDR3, the DNA is TGCAGCGTTGGACAGAGAAACTATGGCTACACCTTC. It is translated as CSVGQRNYGYTF.

Only a few counts were recorded for this clonotype. The gene calls are TRBV12-3 or TRBV12-4 and TRBJ1-2; possibly TRBD1 for D (5 bases). The CDR3 length is 15 residues. The V end lost 5 bases, the J end lost 0 bases, and 13 bases lay between the germline ends. The CDR3 reads CASSQTWGANYGYTF. In DNA, the CDR3 is TGTGCCAGCAGTCAAACGTGGGGGGCTAACTATGGCTACACCTTC.

The chain has TRBV4-1 and TRBJ2-7; D remains unclear. The CDR3 extends over 15 amino acids. Deletions cut 0 bases from V and 0 bases from J, with 9 bases between. Germline CDR1 MGHRA, CDR2 YSYEKL. The CDR3 is CASSQDDDTSYEQYF. In DNA, the CDR3 is TGCGCCAGCAGCCAAGACGATGACACCTCCTACGAGCAGTACTTC.

This clonotype has just a few counts. This chain connects TRBV20-1 to TRBJ2-7; D is uncertain. The CDR3 is 11 amino acids. Germline V gene data show CDR1 as DFQATT and CDR2 as SNEGSKA (reference sequence). V lost 5 bases and J 8 bases, leaving 13 bases between the germline ends. CDR3 in DNA: TGCAGTGCTCTGACCCGCATGCAGCAGTACTTC. Protein: CSALTRMQQYF.

This clonotype showed up just a few times. This CDR3 reads CASRSTSGSSTDTQYF. The CDR3 nucleotides are TGCGCCAGCAGGTCAACTAGCGGGTCGAGCACAGATACGCAGTATTTT. The genes are TRBV5-1 and TRBJ2-3; 9 nucleotides line up with TRBD2. With 5 bases clipped from V and 0 bases from J, the junction kept 7 bases outside the gene matches. Germline lookup yields CDR1 SGHRS and CDR2 YFSETQ. The CDR3 has 16 residues. Full variable domain (outside the CDR3, taken from reference TRBV5-1 and TRBJ2-3): KAGVTQTPRYLIKTRGQQVTLSCSPISGHRSVSWYQQTPGQGLQFLFEYFSETQRNKGNFPGRFSGRQFSNSRSEMNVSTLELGDSALYLCASRSTSGSSTDTQYFGPGTRLTVL.

Many counts were recorded for this clonotype. This could be a read error, since a much larger clone is one nucleotide away. This chain joins TRBV7-6 and TRBJ1-2; D unclear. Trimming removed 5 bases at V and 2 bases at J, with 9 bases between. The CDR3 length is 13 residues. Germline V CDR1 and CDR2: SGHVS, FNYEAQ. Here the CDR3 reads CASSPDGNYGYTF. The CDR3 nucleotides read TGTGCCAGCAGCCCGGACGGGAACTATGGCTACACCTTC.

The chain links TRBV7-2 to TRBJ2-7; D is possibly TRBD1 or TRBD2 (5 bases each). The germline V and J ends were trimmed by 2 bases and 6 bases, with 11 bases remaining between them. Germline CDR1 reads SGHTA; CDR2 reads FQGNSA. This CDR3 region has 13 residues. CDR3 in DNA: TGTGCCAGCAGCTTACTGGGACCCTCCGAGCAGTACTTC. This gives the protein CASSLLGPSEQYF.

The CDR3 DNA sequence: TGTGCCAGCAGCGAAACTACAGGGTCTCATTCACCCCTCCACTTT. The encoded protein is CASSETTGSHSPLHF. The V call is TRBV6-1, the J call TRBJ1-6; D possibly corresponds to TRBD1 (6 bases). CDR1 MNHNS and CDR2 SASEGT come from the germline V gene. V was trimmed by 6 bases and J by 8 bases, leaving 17 bases between them. The CDR3 loop spans 15 amino acids.

This clonotype has ten or more counts. The chain is built from TRBV10-3 and TRBJ2-3; 9 positions agree with TRBD1. The germline gives CDR1 ENHRY, CDR2 SYGVKD. This CDR3 is 17 amino acids long. V lost 3 bases and J lost 3; bases outside the gene matches: 10. In DNA, the CDR3 is TGTGCCATCAGTGATCCCCAAGGGGGACAGGGAACAGATACGCAGTATTTT. This encodes CAISDPQGGQGTDTQYF.

This rearrangement joins TRBV4-1 to TRBJ2-7; possibly TRBD1 or TRBD2 for D (5 bases each). CDR3 length equals 13 residues. V shed 8 bases and J shed 2 bases, with 13 bases lying between them. Germline V CDR1 and CDR2: MGHRA, YSYEKL. The CDR3 bases are TGCGCCAGCGCTAGAGGGGAGCCCTACGAGCAGTACTTC. Residues: CASARGEPYEQYF.

This chain uses TRBV7-9 with TRBJ2-7; 9 nucleotides align to TRBD2. The CDR3 has 14 residues. V was clipped by 5 bases and J by 5 bases; unmatched bases: 7. CDR1 SEHNR and CDR2 FQNEAQ come from the germline V gene (reference sequence). CDR3 sequence (DNA): TGTGCCAGCAGCCTTAGCGGGAGTTACCACGAGCAGTACTTC. Its translation: CASSLSGSYHEQYF.